The 28 T cell receptor beta chains below come from one sample, sequenced in a study of human T cells and chemical hapten exposure. TCRdb passed the RACE reads through MiXCR, listing each CDR3 protein once. The sample holds 82,000 or so distinct CDR3 sequences, 10% to 15% seen once. The time point denotes: patch test 3, about 24 weeks after DPC sensitization. Noted treatment: therapeutic diphenylcyclopropenone sensitization with weekly scalp DPC. Sequenced here: whole blood, sampled in connection with sensitization to the hapten diphenylcyclopropenone (DPC). Receptor source: a woman in her forties or fifties with alopecia areata. Some clones in this sample may be carry-over from other donors' samples.

J is TRBJ1-2 and V is TRBV20-1, with 9 bases fitting TRBD1. V was clipped by 3 bases and J by 5 bases; unmatched bases: 7. The CDR3 runs 14 residues. CDR1 DFQATT and CDR2 SNEGSKA come from the germline V gene (reference sequence). The CDR3 region has the DNA TGCAGTGCTAGGCGTGGACAGGGGAATTATGGCTACACCTTC. It is translated as CSARRGQGNYGYTF.

This clonotype was detected many times. This sequence joins TRBV7-6 and TRBJ2-7; D might be TRBD2 (6 bases). This CDR3 region has 14 residues. Germline loops: CDR1 SGHVS, CDR2 FNYEAQ. Trimming took off 3 bases at V and 0 bases at J, with 9 bases between the two ends. CDR3 amino acids: CASSLGGTSYEQYF. Written as DNA, the CDR3 is TGTGCCAGCAGCTTGGGCGGGACCTCCTACGAGCAGTACTTC. The variable domain in full, completed from reference TRBV7-6 and TRBJ2-7, reads GAGVSQSPRYKVTKRGQDVALRCDPISGHVSLYWYRQALGQGPEFLTYFNYEAQQDKSGLPNDRFSAERPEGSISTLTIQRTEQRDSAMYRCASSLGGTSYEQYFGPGTRLTVT.

This chain joins TRBV5-1 and TRBJ1-1; D not resolved. Trimming pared 0 bases from V and 2 bases from J, leaving 2 bases between. The CDR3 consists of 12 residues. Germline assignment: CDR1 SGHRS and CDR2 YFSETQ. CDR3: CASSLDNTEAFF. CDR3 coding DNA: TGCGCCAGCAGCTTGGATAACACTGAAGCTTTCTTT.

This clonotype was detected many times. V gene TRBV29-1 combines with J gene TRBJ1-1; maybe TRBD1 (5 bases). Trimming left V 4 bases short and J 7 bases short, with 10 bases between. The CDR3 has 11 residues. CDR1 SQVTM and CDR2 ANQGSEA come from the germline V gene. CDR3 nucleotides: TGCAGCGTTGTCGTGACAGTTGAAGCTTTCTTT. This sequence encodes CSVVVTVEAFF.

This clonotype was observed at least ten times. The rearrangement joins TRBV7-9 to TRBJ2-7, with D possibly matching TRBD1 (6 bases). Germline CDR1 SEHNR, CDR2 FQNEAQ (reference sequence). Trimming took off 4 bases at V and 0 bases at J, with 13 bases between the two ends. CDR3 length: 15 residues. CDR3 in DNA: TGTGCCAGCAGCTCCGGACAGCTTACCTCCTACGAGCAGTACTTC. Encoded protein: CASSSGQLTSYEQYF.

This clonotype showed up just a few times. The J gene is TRBJ2-5, the V gene TRBV29-1; D not certain. This CDR3 contains 13 residues. Germline CDR1 and CDR2: SQVTM and ANQGSEA. Between the trimmed V and J ends, which lost 4 bases and 4 bases, there was a span of 13 bases. The CDR3 here is CSVAQLQPETQYF. The CDR3, as DNA: TGCAGCGTTGCTCAGCTCCAGCCAGAGACCCAGTACTTC.

This clonotype has at least ten counts. This rearrangement joins TRBV29-1 to TRBJ2-7; D might be TRBD1 (6 bases). The V end lost 7 bases, the J end lost 6 bases, and 10 bases lay between the germline ends. The CDR3 runs 10 residues. Germline V lookup: CDR1 SQVTM, CDR2 ANQGSEA. The CDR3 DNA is TGCAGCGCAGGGGAAGGCGAGCAGTACTTC. Translation gives CSAGEGEQYF.

This clonotype was seen only a few times. V and J are TRBV7-9 and TRBJ1-2; D is perhaps TRBD1 (5 bases). This CDR3 has 15 amino acids. The germline V and J ends were trimmed by 5 bases and 5 bases, with 18 bases remaining between them. CDR1 SEHNR and CDR2 FQNEAQ come from the germline V gene (reference sequence). CDR3 DNA: TGTGCCAGCAGCCCTCCACTATTAACAGGATATGGCTACACCTTC. It specifies CASSPPLLTGYGYTF. The variable domain in full, completed from reference TRBV7-9 and TRBJ1-2, reads DTGVSQNPRHKITKRGQNVTFRCDPISEHNRLYWYRQTLGQGPEFLTYFQNEAQLEKSRLLSDRFSAERPKGSFSTLEIQRTEQGDSAMYLCASSPPLLTGYGYTFGSGTRLTVV.

CDR3 coding DNA: TGTGCCAGCAGTTACTCGATGGCAAACACTGAAGCTTTCTTT. Translation: CASSYSMANTEAFF. The V gene is TRBV6-5, the J gene TRBJ1-1; no definite D call. Germline assignment: CDR1 MNHEY and CDR2 SVGAGI. V lost 0 bases, J lost 2 bases, and 7 bases lay in between. This CDR3 region has 14 residues.

This clonotype was seen ten or more times. The chain carries TRBV24-1 and TRBJ2-5; D is unresolved. This CDR3 has 14 amino acids. The V gene's germline CDR1 is KGHDR and CDR2 SFDVKD. V was trimmed by 4 bases and J by 0 bases, leaving 8 bases between them. CDR3 in amino acids: CATSDTDYQETQYF. DNA of the CDR3: TGTGCCACCAGTGACACCGACTACCAAGAGACCCAGTACTTC.

In its sample, this clonotype was seen many times. CDR3 in amino acids: CASSRSTDNYGYTF. The CDR3 coding sequence is TGTGCCAGCAGCCGCTCGACAGATAACTATGGCTACACCTTC. The genes are TRBV12-3 or TRBV12-4 and TRBJ1-2; tentative D call: TRBD1 (5 bases). V lost 6 bases and J 1 base, leaving 12 bases between the germline ends. The CDR3 sequence is 14 residues long.

This clonotype was seen repeatedly, ten times or more. V is TRBV29-1 and J is TRBJ1-1, with a weak D call TRBD1 (5 bases). The CDR3 consists of 12 residues. Germline V gives CDR1 SQVTM, CDR2 ANQGSEA. The V end was cut by 5 bases, the J end by 0 bases, with 7 bases between. For the CDR3, the DNA is TGCAGCGTTAAGACAGTGAACACTGAAGCTTTCTTT. The encoded protein is CSVKTVNTEAFF.

This clonotype was observed many times. This rearrangement joins TRBV9 to TRBJ2-5, with D unresolved. The CDR3 has 14 amino acids. V was pared by 0 bases and J by 0 bases, with 6 bases between. Germline V CDR1 and CDR2: SGDLS, YYNGEE. CDR3 nucleotides: TGTGCCAGCAGCGTAGGGGTTTACCAAGAGACCCAGTACTTC. This translates into CASSVGVYQETQYF.

The V call is TRBV5-4, the J call TRBJ1-1; 10 bases match TRBD1. After removal of 4 bases from V and 4 bases from J, the junction contained 7 bases not matched to a gene. The germline V gene has CDR1 SGHNT and CDR2 YYREEE (reference sequence). The CDR3 is made up of 15 amino acids. CDR3 sequence reads: CASSRDGQGVTEAFF. The DNA for the CDR3 is TGTGCCAGCAGCCGCGACGGACAGGGGGTCACTGAAGCTTTCTTT.

Worth noting for this clonotype: This clone may be a read error of a much larger clone one base away. The gene calls are TRBV5-1 and TRBJ2-4, with D perhaps TRBD2 (5 bases). The germline CDR1 and CDR2 sequences are SGHRS and YFSETQ. The CDR3 totals 14 residues. The CDR3 DNA is TGCGTCAGCAGCTTGGGAGCATACAAAAACATTCAGTACTTC. Protein: CVSSLGAYKNIQYF.

This clonotype occurred many times. The chain carries TRBV29-1 and TRBJ1-1, with unresolved D. This CDR3 region has 11 residues. Trimming removed 4 bases at V and 1 base at J, with 4 bases between. CDR1 is SQVTM, CDR2 ANQGSEA, per germline. Here the CDR3 reads CSVGENTEAFF. CDR3 in DNA: TGCAGCGTTGGGGAGAACACTGAAGCTTTCTTT. Variable domain in full (rest from reference TRBV29-1 and TRBJ1-1): SAVISQKPSRDICQRGTSLTIQCQVDSQVTMMFWYRQQPGQSLTLIATANQGSEATYESGFVIDKFPISRPNLTFSTLTVSNMSPEDSSIYLCSVGENTEAFFGQGTRLTVV.

The chain links TRBV14 to TRBJ2-1, with D uncertain. The germline V gene encodes CDR1 SGHDN and CDR2 FVKESK. With 0 bases removed from V and 8 bases from J, the gap between germline ends came to 17 bases. The CDR3 totals 16 residues. The CDR3 DNA reads TGTGCCAGCAGCCAAGATACCCGAAGGGAAAGGCATGAGCAGTTCTTC. Encoded protein: CASSQDTRRERHEQFF.

In this sample, this clonotype turned up many times. The CDR3: CSAPGTDSYEQYF. Written as DNA, the CDR3 is TGCAGTGCCCCCGGGACGGACTCCTACGAGCAGTACTTC. V gene TRBV20-1 combines with J gene TRBJ2-7; either TRBD1 or TRBD2 may supply D (5 bases each). Looked up from germline, CDR1 is DFQATT and CDR2 is SNEGSKA (reference sequence). Trimming removed 6 bases at V and 0 bases at J, with 12 bases between. This CDR3 is 13 amino acids long.

The V call is TRBV20-1, the J call TRBJ2-3; perhaps D is TRBD1 or TRBD2 (6 bases each). From germline, CDR1 is DFQATT and CDR2 SNEGSKA (reference sequence). Trimming took 1 base from V and 2 from J, leaving 7 bases between them. CDR3 size: 13 residues. CDR3 amino acids: CSARGGATDTQYF. The CDR3 DNA is TGCAGTGCTAGAGGGGGGGCCACAGATACGCAGTATTTT.

This clonotype was picked up many times. The chain carries TRBV29-1 and TRBJ2-5; D not resolved. The ends were cut back, 1 base at V and 5 bases at J, with 14 bases in the middle. The length of the CDR3 is 14 residues. CDR1 is SQVTM, CDR2 ANQGSEA, per germline. The CDR3 spells CSVEGRQRRETQYF. The CDR3, as DNA: TGCAGCGTTGAAGGGCGGCAAAGGCGGGAGACCCAGTACTTC.

CDR3 loop: CSGLGRGNTEAFF. DNA of the CDR3: TGCAGCGGATTGGGACGGGGGAACACTGAAGCTTTCTTT. The chain is built from TRBV29-1 and TRBJ1-1, with a possible D match to TRBD1 (5 bases). CDR3 size: 13 residues. CDR1 is SQVTM and CDR2 is ANQGSEA in the germline V gene. V shed 7 bases and J shed 1 base, with 13 bases lying between them.

This clonotype showed up just a few times. The genes are TRBV10-3 and TRBJ1-5; a weak D match, TRBD1 (6 bases). The CDR3 loop spans 15 amino acids. Germline-derived CDR1 and CDR2 are ENHRY and SYGVKD. The ends were cut back, 3 bases at V and 2 bases at J, with 11 bases in the middle. As DNA, the CDR3 is TGTGCCATCAGTGACGGGGGCCTTGGCAATCAGCCCCAGCATTTT. Its protein product is CAISDGGLGNQPQHF.

This clonotype was seen at least ten times. The chain is built from TRBV9 and TRBJ2-5; TRBD2 aligns across 13 bases. There are 18 residues in the CDR3. CDR1 SGDLS and CDR2 YYNGEE come from the germline V gene. V gave up 4 bases and J gave up 6 bases; unmatched junction bases: 15. This chain's CDR3 is CASSIGLAGEGGRQTQYF. CDR3 nucleotides: TGTGCCAGCAGCATCGGACTAGCGGGAGAGGGGGGCCGACAGACCCAGTACTTC.

The table lists this clonotype with a few counts. CDR3 protein: CASSESGGGSPLHF. The CDR3 DNA follows: TGTGCCAGCAGTGAATCGGGGGGAGGATCACCCCTCCACTTT. The chain uses TRBV6-1 and TRBJ1-6; TRBD1 might be the D (5 bases). The CDR3 is 14 residues long. With 2 bases removed from V and 10 bases from J, the gap between germline ends came to 12 bases. Germline V CDR1 and CDR2: MNHNS, SASEGT.

There are many counts of this clonotype. This chain links TRBV7-3 with TRBJ1-1; the match to TRBD1 covers 10 bases. Germline V CDR1 and CDR2: SGHTA, FQGTGA. The CDR3 spans 18 residues. With 2 bases clipped from V and 4 bases from J, the junction kept 13 bases outside the gene matches. Here the CDR3 DNA reads TGTGCCAGCAGCTTACAGGGACAGGGGCCCCTTATGGGCACTGAAGCTTTCTTT. This gives the protein CASSLQGQGPLMGTEAFF.

There are many counts of this clonotype. The rearrangement joins TRBV5-1 to TRBJ2-3; D tentatively fits TRBD1 or TRBD2 (5 bases each). The CDR3 sequence is 14 residues long. Trimming left V 1 base short and J 4 bases short, with 10 bases between. From germline, CDR1 is SGHRS and CDR2 YFSETQ. The CDR3 sequence is CASSLFGAPDTQYF. The CDR3 DNA is TGCGCCAGCAGCTTGTTCGGGGCCCCAGATACGCAGTATTTT.

The rearrangement joins TRBV30 to TRBJ2-3; D tentatively reads TRBD1 or TRBD2 (6 bases each). Germline-derived CDR1 and CDR2 are GTSNPN and SVGIG (reference sequence). V was clipped by 1 base and J by 3 bases, with 14 bases between them. This CDR3 region has 15 residues. DNA for the CDR3: TGTGCCTGGAGTGGAAGCGGAGGGGGGACAGATACGCAGTATTTT. It is translated as CAWSGSGGGTDTQYF.

At least ten counts were recorded for this clonotype. J is TRBJ2-3 and V is TRBV6-5, with 7 bases fitting TRBD2. The length of the CDR3 is 14 residues. V trimming: 5 bases; J trimming: 0 bases; junction bases outside the gene matches: 2. Germline-derived CDR1 and CDR2 are MNHEY and SVGAGI. CDR3 coding DNA: TGTGCCAGCAGTAGAGCGGGAAGCACAGATACGCAGTATTTT. Protein sequence: CASSRAGSTDTQYF.